The 18 T cell receptor beta chains below all came from one sample that was sequenced in a study of cytomegalovirus exposure and HLA in healthy donors (dated by TCRdb to 2017 to 2019). The library was built by means of the immunoSEQ multiplex PCR assay. The multiplex PCR relied on a mix of 60 forward primers for TCR Vbeta segments and 13 reverse primers for TCR Jbeta segments. The table was pulled from immuneACCESS by TCRdb, which kept in-frame rearrangements only. Such tables lose some clones; where checked, under half of the loss comes from unresolved V genes, and the rest has no known cause. The sample table shows about 120,000 clones, and 70% to 85% are seen once. More than 9% of the sample is in the top ten clones. Sequenced sample: PBMCs. These receptors all stem from a woman aged 45 to 65 in good health and CMV-seropositive.

The chain combines TRBV20-1 with TRBJ2-5; no definite D call. V was pared by 5 bases and J by 5 bases, with 9 bases between. The germline CDR1 and CDR2 sequences are DFQATT and SNEGSKA (reference sequence). CDR3 length: 11 residues. CDR3 loop: CSAHGQETQYF. The CDR3 DNA follows: TGCAGTGCTCATGGGCAGGAGACCCAGTACTTC.

The chain links TRBV29-1 to TRBJ1-2; 8 nucleotides match TRBD1. The germline CDR1 and CDR2 sequences are SQVTM and ANQGSEA. Losses at the gene ends were 1 base for V and 8 bases for J; bases not matched to a gene: 9. The CDR3 is 14 amino acids. The CDR3 protein is CSVEVGRGPGGYTF. In DNA form, the CDR3 reads TGCAGCGTTGAAGTGGGCAGGGGGCCGGGAGGCTACACCTTC.

The chain couples TRBV5-4 to TRBJ2-5; tentative D call: TRBD2 (7 bases). The end of the DNA is better explained by TRBJ2-7, so the J call may be wrong. The germline V gene has CDR1 SGHNT and CDR2 YYREEE (reference sequence). The CDR3 is 14 residues long. The CDR3 protein is CASSLEGGDYEQYF. CDR3 DNA: TGTGCCAGCAGCTTGGAGGGGGGGGACTACGAGCAGTACTTC.

This chain connects TRBV9 to TRBJ2-3; 9 bases are shared with TRBD2. The V gene end was trimmed by 0 bases and the J gene end by 4 bases; junction bases not matched to a gene: 3. The CDR3 has 15 residues. Germline V gene lookup returns CDR1 SGDLS and CDR2 YYNGEE. The CDR3 DNA follows: TGTGCCAGCAGCGTAGCAGCGGGGGGCTCAGATACGCAGTATTTT. Its protein is CASSVAAGGSDTQYF.

V gene TRBV9 combines with J gene TRBJ1-1; D call uncertain. V dropped 4 bases and J dropped 1 base, with 8 bases sitting between them. The CDR3 runs 13 residues. The germline CDR1 and CDR2 sequences are SGDLS and YYNGEE. In DNA form, the CDR3 reads TGTGCCAGCAGCATAGGGAGGAACACTGAAGCTTTCTTT. Translating it yields CASSIGRNTEAFF.

The chain combines TRBV6-1 with TRBJ1-6; TRBD1 matches at 8 bases. This CDR3 is built from 13 residues. The trim removed 5 bases at V and 13 bases at J, leaving 7 bases unmatched. Germline assignment: CDR1 MNHNS and CDR2 SASEGT. CDR3 in amino acids: CASSTQDREPLHF. CDR3 coding DNA: TGTGCCAGCAGTACACAGGACAGGGAGCCCCTCCACTTT.

This clone has just one count. The rearrangement joins TRBV6-5 to TRBJ1-3; 8 nucleotides line up with TRBD1. The ends lost 4 bases at V and 6 bases at J; junction bases unmatched: 8. CDR1 and CDR2 from the germline V gene are MNHEY and SVGAGI. The CDR3 runs to 15 residues. CDR3 loop: CASSSSDRAVNTIYF. The CDR3 DNA sequence: TGTGCCAGCAGTTCCTCGGACAGGGCGGTAAACACCATATATTTT.

The chain is built from TRBV10-3 and TRBJ2-1, with 8 positions matching TRBD2. The CDR3 is 14 residues long. The junction had 6 bases not matched to a gene; V was cut back by 5 bases and J by 6 bases. Germline values: CDR1 ENHRY, CDR2 SYGVKD. The CDR3, as DNA: TGTGCCATCAGTACCGGGACTAGTGGCAATGAGCAGTTCTTC. Its translation: CAISTGTSGNEQFF.

V gene TRBV7-9 combines with J gene TRBJ1-1, with a weak D call TRBD1 (5 bases). The CDR3 length is 14 residues. CDR1 is SEHNR, CDR2 FQNEAQ, per germline (reference sequence). V was cut by 5 bases and J by 7 bases, with 17 bases left in between. The CDR3 DNA follows: TGTGCCAGCAGCCCCCAGGGTTTTGGCGATGAAGCTTTCTTT. This sequence encodes CASSPQGFGDEAFF.

The rearrangement links TRBV5-1 to TRBJ2-3; D unclear. The germline CDR1 and CDR2 sequences are SGHRS and YFSETQ. The ends were cut back, 7 bases at V and 5 bases at J, with 8 bases in the middle. The CDR3 is 11 amino acids. In nucleotides, the CDR3 is TGCGCCAGCTCGGTCCTAGATACGCAGTATTTT. Amino acids: CASSVLDTQYF.

This clone was counted only a few times. The CDR3 region is CSGGVQETQYF. CDR3 coding DNA: TGCAGTGGGGGGGTCCAAGAGACCCAGTACTTC. This rearrangement joins TRBV20-1 to TRBJ2-5; maybe TRBD2 (6 bases). CDR1 and CDR2 from the germline V gene are DFQATT and SNEGSKA (reference sequence). Trimming cost V 7 bases and J 1 base, with 7 bases left between them. The CDR3 runs 11 residues.

This chain joins TRBV28 and TRBJ1-1; D is perhaps TRBD1 (5 bases). V was shortened by 5 bases and J by 4 bases, with 26 bases between the two germline ends. The CDR3 consists of 18 residues. In germline, CDR1 is MDHEN, CDR2 SYDVKM. CDR3 amino acids: CASSRDFLKGRGGTEAFF. Written as DNA, the CDR3 is TGTGCCAGCAGTCGAGACTTCTTGAAGGGGCGGGGTGGCACTGAAGCTTTCTTT.

The V gene is TRBV6-1, the J gene TRBJ2-1; 12 bases map to TRBD2. The CDR3 totals 15 residues. The germline gives CDR1 MNHNS, CDR2 SASEGT. After removal of 5 bases from V and 7 bases from J, the junction contained 6 bases not matched to a gene. CDR3: CASSSLAGGPNEQFF. The CDR3 bases are TGTGCCAGCAGTTCTCTAGCGGGAGGGCCAAATGAGCAGTTCTTC.

J is TRBJ1-5 and V is TRBV19; possibly TRBD1 for D (5 bases). The CDR3 consists of 13 residues. Germline V gene data show CDR1 as LNHDA and CDR2 as SQIVND (reference sequence). Trimming removed 7 bases from V and 4 bases from J, with 11 bases in between. Here the CDR3 reads CASTQGSNQPQHF. The CDR3 DNA follows: TGTGCCAGTACCCAGGGTTCAAATCAGCCCCAGCATTTT.

The chain recombines TRBV7-9 with TRBJ1-1; D not resolved. The V gene's germline CDR1 is SEHNR and CDR2 FQNEAQ (reference sequence). Deletions cut 2 bases from V and 1 base from J, with 5 bases between. The CDR3 loop spans 13 amino acids. DNA of the CDR3: TGTGCCAGCAGCTTATTAGCGAACACTGAAGCTTTCTTT. As protein: CASSLLANTEAFF.

The chain couples TRBV2 to TRBJ2-2; D remains unclear. The CDR3 has 11 amino acids. The V and J ends lost 3 bases and 6 bases respectively, with 2 bases between them. Germline CDR1 reads SNHLY; CDR2 reads FYNNEI. This CDR3 reads CASSDAGELFF. As DNA, the CDR3 is TGTGCCAGCAGTGACGCCGGGGAGCTGTTTTTT.

The chain recombines TRBV28 with TRBJ1-2; 8 bases line up with TRBD1. Trimming removed 6 bases from V and 5 bases from J; junction bases left unmatched: 14. The CDR3 loop spans 16 amino acids. The germline CDR1 and CDR2 sequences are MDHEN and SYDVKM. The CDR3 reads CASRRGGQGAWYGYTF. Here the CDR3 DNA reads TGTGCCAGCAGGCGAGGTGGGCAGGGGGCGTGGTATGGCTACACCTTC.

The chain combines TRBV19 with TRBJ1-6; D not resolved. Germline values: CDR1 LNHDA, CDR2 SQIVND (reference sequence). The V end lost 3 bases, the J end lost 14 bases, and 17 bases lay between the germline ends. This CDR3 region has 14 residues. In DNA, the CDR3 is TGTGCCAGTAGTATGAGCCGAGGTCTTGGAACCCTCCACTTT. Protein: CASSMSRGLGTLHF.